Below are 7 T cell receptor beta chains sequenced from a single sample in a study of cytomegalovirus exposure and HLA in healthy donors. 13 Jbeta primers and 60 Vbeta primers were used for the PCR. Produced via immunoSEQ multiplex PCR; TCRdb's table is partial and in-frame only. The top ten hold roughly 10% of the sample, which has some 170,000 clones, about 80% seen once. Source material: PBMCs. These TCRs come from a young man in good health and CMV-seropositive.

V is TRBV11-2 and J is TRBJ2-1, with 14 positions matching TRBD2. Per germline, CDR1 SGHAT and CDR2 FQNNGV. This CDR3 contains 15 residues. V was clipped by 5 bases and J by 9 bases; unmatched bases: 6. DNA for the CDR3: TGTGCCAGCAGCAAGACTAGCGGGGGGGCAATTGAGCAGTTCTTC. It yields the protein CASSKTSGGAIEQFF.

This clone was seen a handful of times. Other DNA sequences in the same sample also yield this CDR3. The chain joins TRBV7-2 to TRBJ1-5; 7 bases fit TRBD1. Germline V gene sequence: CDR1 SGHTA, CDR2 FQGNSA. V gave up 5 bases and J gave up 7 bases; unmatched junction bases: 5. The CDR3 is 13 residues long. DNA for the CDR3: TGTGCCAGCAGCCAGGGGGGCGGGCAGCCCCAGCATTTT. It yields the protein CASSQGGGQPQHF.

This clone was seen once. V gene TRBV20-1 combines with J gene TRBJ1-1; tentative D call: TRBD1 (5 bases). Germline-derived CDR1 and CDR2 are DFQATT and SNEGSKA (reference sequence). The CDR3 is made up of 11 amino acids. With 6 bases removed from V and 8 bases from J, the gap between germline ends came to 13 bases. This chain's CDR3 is CSAGRGLEAFF. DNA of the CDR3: TGCAGTGCAGGGAGGGGCTTGGAAGCTTTCTTT.

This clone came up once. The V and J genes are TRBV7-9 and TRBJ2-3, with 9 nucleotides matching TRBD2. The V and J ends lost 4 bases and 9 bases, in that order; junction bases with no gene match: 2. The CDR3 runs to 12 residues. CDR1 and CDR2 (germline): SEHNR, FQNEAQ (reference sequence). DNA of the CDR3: TGTGCCAGCAGCTCAGCGGGAGGAACGCAGTATTTT. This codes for CASSSAGGTQYF.

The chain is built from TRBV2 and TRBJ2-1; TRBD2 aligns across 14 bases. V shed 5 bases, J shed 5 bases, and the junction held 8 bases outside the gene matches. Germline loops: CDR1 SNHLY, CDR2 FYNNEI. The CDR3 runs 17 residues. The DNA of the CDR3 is TGTGCCAGCAGTCCTAGACTAGCGGGGGGGCCCGACAATGAGCAGTTCTTC. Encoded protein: CASSPRLAGGPDNEQFF.

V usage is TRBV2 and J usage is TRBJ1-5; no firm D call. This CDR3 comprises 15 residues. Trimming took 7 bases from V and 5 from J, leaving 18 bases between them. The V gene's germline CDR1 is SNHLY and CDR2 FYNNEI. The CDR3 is CASNTRAGRDQPQHF. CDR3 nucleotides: TGTGCCAGCAATACCCGGGCCGGGCGGGATCAGCCCCAGCATTTT.

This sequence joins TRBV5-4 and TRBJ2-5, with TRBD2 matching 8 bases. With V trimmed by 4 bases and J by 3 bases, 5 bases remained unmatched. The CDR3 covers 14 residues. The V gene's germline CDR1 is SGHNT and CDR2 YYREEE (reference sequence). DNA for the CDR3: TGTGCCAGCAGCGAATCAGCGGGGGAAGAGACCCAGTACTTC. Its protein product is CASSESAGEETQYF.